Following are 20 T cell receptor beta chains from one sample sequenced in a study of esophageal squamous cell carcinoma under preoperative chemotherapy. The time point here: after preoperative PTX-NDP chemotherapy. One entry per CDR3 protein results from TCRdb running MiXCR on the PCR reads. The sample has 34,000 or so distinct CDR3 sequences, around 50% seen once. This sample was obtained from a patient given preoperative chemotherapy. All receptors derive from a human donor with esophageal squamous cell carcinoma. The donor label of this sample is uncertain.

This chain connects TRBV19 to TRBJ2-4, with TRBD1 matching over 10 bases. This CDR3 is built from 18 residues. CDR1 is LNHDA and CDR2 is SQIVND in the germline V gene (reference sequence). V was pared by 2 bases and J by 13 bases, with 20 bases of the junction left unmatched. DNA of the CDR3: TGTGCCAGTAGTATATCGGGGACAGGGGTCGGGGCCAAAAACACCCAGTACTTC. This gives the protein CASSISGTGVGAKNTQYF.

This clonotype was detected only a few times. One end of the junction varies from germline; a read error may be responsible. V and J are TRBV6-2 or TRBV6-3 and TRBJ2-3; 8 bases are a match to TRBD1. The CDR3 sequence is 14 residues long. Germline V gene data show CDR1 as MNHEY and CDR2 as SVGEGT. The CDR3 loop reads CAGSGGQDPETQYF. CDR3 in DNA: TGTGCGGGGAGTGGGGGACAGGACCCAGAGACCCAGTATTTC.

Of note for this clonotype: Its ends do not fully match the called genes, so a read error is possible. J is TRBJ2-3 and V is TRBV7-2; 8 nucleotides match TRBD2. Per germline, CDR1 SGHTA and CDR2 FQGNSA. This CDR3 spans 15 amino acids. The CDR3 coding sequence is TGTGGCGGGGGCTCTAGCGGGCGGGGCACAGAGACGCAGTATTTT. Its protein product is CGGGSSGRGTETQYF.

This chain uses TRBV7-2 with TRBJ2-3; TRBD2 is a possible D gene (5 bases). This CDR3 contains 17 residues. CDR1 SGHTA and CDR2 FQGNSA come from the germline V gene. Trimming left V 1 base short and J 5 bases short, with 19 bases between. Here the CDR3 DNA reads TGTGCCAGCAGCTTAGTGTCGAGGGTGGGGTCCGAAGATACGCAGTATTTT. It encodes CASSLVSRVGSEDTQYF.

About this clonotype itself: The junction does not match germline at one end; this may be a read error. The chain recombines TRBV7-2 with TRBJ2-5, with TRBD2 matching 8 bases. Germline-derived CDR1 and CDR2 are SGHTA and FQGNSA. This CDR3 is 16 amino acids long. CDR3 bases: TGTGCCAGCAGCTCTGGGCGGGGGGCCCCTGCGGAGACCCAGTCCTTC. Translating gives CASSSGRGAPAETQSF.

V gene TRBV7-3 combines with J gene TRBJ2-1; TRBD1 or TRBD2 may be the D gene (6 bases each). The J call could be wrong; TRBJ2-7 is a better fit for the DNA end. CDR1 is SGHTA, CDR2 FQGTGA, per germline. The CDR3 spans 15 residues. CDR3 region: CARGSGARATDTQYF. For the CDR3, the DNA is TGTGCCCGCGGCTCGGGGGCTCGAGCCACAGACACGCAGTACTTC.

The rearrangement joins TRBV19 to TRBJ1-1; 7 bases are shared with TRBD1. This CDR3 contains 14 residues. Germline CDR1 and CDR2: LNHDA and SQIVND (reference sequence). With V trimmed by 6 bases and J by 5 bases, 9 bases remained unmatched. The CDR3 loop reads CASSPKPTGTEAFF. Written as DNA, the CDR3 is TGTGCCAGTAGCCCCAAACCGACAGGGACTGAAGCTTTCTTT.

This clonotype is categorized as medium-sized. The DNA of the CDR3 is TGTGCCAGCAGGAGGCAGGGTGAGGAGCAGTACTTC. It is translated as CASRRQGEEQYF. The V call is TRBV7-9, the J call TRBJ2-5; D possibly corresponds to TRBD1 (5 bases). CDR1 is SEHNR and CDR2 is FQNEAQ in the germline V gene (reference sequence). This CDR3 contains 12 residues. Trimming shortened V by 6 bases and J by 11 bases, and 16 bases separated the two germline ends. Complete variable domain (other parts from reference TRBV7-9 and TRBJ2-5): DTGVSQNPRHKITKRGQNVTFRCDPISEHNRLYWYRQTLGQGPEFLTYFQNEAQLEKSRLLSDRFSAERPKGSFSTLEIQRTEQGDSAMYLCASRRQGEEQYFGPGTRLLVL.

The table lists this clonotype with a few counts. V and J are TRBV12-3 or TRBV12-4 and TRBJ2-1, with D possibly TRBD2 on 6 matching bases. The CDR3 sequence is 12 residues long. The ends were cut back, 5 bases at V and 13 bases at J, with 15 bases in the middle. The CDR3 reads CASSRLGRAQFF. DNA for the CDR3: TGTGCCAGCAGTCGACTAGGCAGGGCCCAGTTCTTC.

This clonotype was counted at least ten times. It may be a read error: a sequence one base away is much more abundant. This chain uses TRBV11-1 with TRBJ2-1; 8 positions match TRBD1. The CDR3 is 14 residues long. The V gene's germline CDR1 is SGHAT and CDR2 FQDESV (reference sequence). V shed 3 bases, J shed 13 bases, and the junction held 11 bases outside the gene matches. Here the CDR3 DNA reads TGTGCCAGCAGCTTTATACAGGGGGAAGAGACCCAGTTCTTC. This sequence encodes CASSFIQGEETQFF.

Note on this clonotype: Its ends do not fully match the called genes, so a read error is possible. V gene TRBV12-3 or TRBV12-4 combines with J gene TRBJ2-3, with D perhaps given as TRBD1 or TRBD2 (5 bases each). The CDR3 contains 15 residues. The CDR3 DNA reads as TGTGCCGGGAGTTGGGTGGTCCGGGACCCAGATACGCAGTACTTT. This encodes CAGSWVVRDPDTQYF.

V is TRBV12-3 or TRBV12-4 and J is TRBJ2-1, with D uncertain. Trimming took off 8 bases at V and 8 bases at J, with 10 bases between the two ends. CDR3 length: 11 residues. The CDR3 region is CASGGGDEQFF. CDR3 coding DNA: TGTGCCAGCGGTGGTGGGGATGAGCAGTTCTTC.

On this clonotype itself: No conserved phenylalanine or tryptophan is present at the end of the CDR3, so a read error is the likely explanation. The DNA is omitted, as the CDR3 cannot be located on it reliably, and the CDR3 follows TCRdb's listing. The chain couples TRBV7-9 to TRBJ2-5; the table assigns TRBD1, which was not confirmed against the DNA. Germline loops: CDR1 SEHNR, CDR2 FQNEAQ (reference sequence). The CDR3 comprises 15 residues, both ends counted. The CDR3 sequence is CASSHQSGGQETRLS.

This clonotype has ten or more counts. The chain has TRBV5-5 and TRBJ2-7, with D perhaps TRBD1 or TRBD2 (5 bases each). The germline V and J ends were trimmed by 1 base and 2 bases, with 10 bases remaining between them. Germline assignment: CDR1 SGHKS and CDR2 YYEKEE (reference sequence). CDR3 size: 14 residues. DNA for the CDR3: TGTGCCAGCAGCTTGTACGAGGGGACCTACGAGCAGTACTTC. Translating it yields CASSLYEGTYEQYF. Full variable domain (missing parts from reference TRBV5-5 and TRBJ2-7): DAGVTQSPTHLIKTRGQQVTLRCSPISGHKSVSWYQQVLGQGPQFIFQYYEKEERGRGNFPDRFSARQFPNYSSELNVNALLLGDSALYLCASSLYEGTYEQYFGPGTRLTVT.

On this clonotype itself: Here the CDR3 omits its conserved ending phenylalanine or tryptophan, so a read error is the likely source. This rearrangement joins TRBV7-6 to TRBJ2-1; D remains ambiguous. The J call is uncertain, as TRBJ2-7 better fits the DNA end. This CDR3 contains 14 residues. Looked up from germline, CDR1 is SGHVS and CDR2 is FNYEAQ. The DNA of the CDR3 is TGTGCCAGCAGCTTAGGAGATTCCACCTACGAGCAGTACCAC. It is translated as CASSLGDSTYEQYH.

Worth noting for this clonotype: No conserved phenylalanine or tryptophan ends this CDR3, so it is likely a read error. The DNA is left out, because the CDR3 cannot be placed on it with certainty; the CDR3 is given as TCRdb lists it. This sequence joins TRBV11-3 and TRBJ2-5. Both ends counted, the CDR3 spans 16 residues. The germline CDR1 and CDR2 sequences are SGHNT and YENEEA. CDR3 sequence reads: CASSLGRVDVQETRHS.

The chain employs TRBV7-2 and TRBJ2-3; D is possibly TRBD2 (5 bases). The J call is doubtful: the DNA matches TRBJ2-7 better. Germline values: CDR1 SGHTA, CDR2 FQGNSA. The length of the CDR3 is 14 residues. The CDR3 reads CASSLDVGRGEQYF. DNA of the CDR3: TGTGCCAGCAGCTTAGATGTGGGTCGGGGCGAGCAGTACTTC.

This clonotype has ten or more counts. The chain joins TRBV6-1 to TRBJ1-1, with 10 nucleotides matching TRBD1. The CDR3 is made up of 14 amino acids. V was pared by 3 bases and J by 4 bases, with 2 bases of the junction left unmatched. Germline assignment: CDR1 MNHNS and CDR2 SASEGT. CDR3 sequence: CASSEGTGATEAFF. The DNA of the CDR3 is TGTGCCAGCAGTGAGGGGACAGGGGCCACTGAAGCTTTCTTT.

The table lists this clonotype with a count of one. The conserved closing phenylalanine or tryptophan is absent in this CDR3, likely reflecting a read error. The V gene is TRBV6-2 or TRBV6-3, the J gene TRBJ2-5; the D gene is possibly TRBD1 (6 bases). The J call is in doubt because the DNA end fits TRBJ2-1 better. In germline, CDR1 is MNHEY, CDR2 SVGEGT. The CDR3 covers 14 residues. The CDR3 DNA reads as TGTGCCAGCAGTCATGCAGGGGACCAAGAGACCCAGTTCTCC. This translates into CASSHAGDQETQFS.

V usage is TRBV7-2 and J usage is TRBJ2-5, with D perhaps TRBD1 or TRBD2 (6 bases each). This CDR3 is built from 14 residues. Germline lookup yields CDR1 SGHTA and CDR2 FQGNSA. CDR3 in amino acids: CARLRGRRADIQYF. The CDR3 DNA reads TGTGCGAGGCTCCGGGGGCGCAGGGCAGACATCCAGTACTTC.